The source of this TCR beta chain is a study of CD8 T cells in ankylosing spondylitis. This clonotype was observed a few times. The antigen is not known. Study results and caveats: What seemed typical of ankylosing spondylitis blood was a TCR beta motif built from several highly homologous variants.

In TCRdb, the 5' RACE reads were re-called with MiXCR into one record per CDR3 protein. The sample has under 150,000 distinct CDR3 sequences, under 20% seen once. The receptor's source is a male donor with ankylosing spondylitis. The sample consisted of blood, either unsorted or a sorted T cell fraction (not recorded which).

Here the CDR3 reads CASSSKGAWTDTQYF. The CDR3, as DNA: TGCGCCAGCAGCTCGAAGGGGGCCTGGACAGATACGCAGTATTTT. The V gene is TRBV5-1, the J gene TRBJ2-3, with 7 nucleotides matching TRBD1. In germline, CDR1 is SGHRS, CDR2 YFSETQ. The CDR3 totals 15 residues. Trimming cost V 3 bases and J 3 bases; bases outside gene matches: 7.